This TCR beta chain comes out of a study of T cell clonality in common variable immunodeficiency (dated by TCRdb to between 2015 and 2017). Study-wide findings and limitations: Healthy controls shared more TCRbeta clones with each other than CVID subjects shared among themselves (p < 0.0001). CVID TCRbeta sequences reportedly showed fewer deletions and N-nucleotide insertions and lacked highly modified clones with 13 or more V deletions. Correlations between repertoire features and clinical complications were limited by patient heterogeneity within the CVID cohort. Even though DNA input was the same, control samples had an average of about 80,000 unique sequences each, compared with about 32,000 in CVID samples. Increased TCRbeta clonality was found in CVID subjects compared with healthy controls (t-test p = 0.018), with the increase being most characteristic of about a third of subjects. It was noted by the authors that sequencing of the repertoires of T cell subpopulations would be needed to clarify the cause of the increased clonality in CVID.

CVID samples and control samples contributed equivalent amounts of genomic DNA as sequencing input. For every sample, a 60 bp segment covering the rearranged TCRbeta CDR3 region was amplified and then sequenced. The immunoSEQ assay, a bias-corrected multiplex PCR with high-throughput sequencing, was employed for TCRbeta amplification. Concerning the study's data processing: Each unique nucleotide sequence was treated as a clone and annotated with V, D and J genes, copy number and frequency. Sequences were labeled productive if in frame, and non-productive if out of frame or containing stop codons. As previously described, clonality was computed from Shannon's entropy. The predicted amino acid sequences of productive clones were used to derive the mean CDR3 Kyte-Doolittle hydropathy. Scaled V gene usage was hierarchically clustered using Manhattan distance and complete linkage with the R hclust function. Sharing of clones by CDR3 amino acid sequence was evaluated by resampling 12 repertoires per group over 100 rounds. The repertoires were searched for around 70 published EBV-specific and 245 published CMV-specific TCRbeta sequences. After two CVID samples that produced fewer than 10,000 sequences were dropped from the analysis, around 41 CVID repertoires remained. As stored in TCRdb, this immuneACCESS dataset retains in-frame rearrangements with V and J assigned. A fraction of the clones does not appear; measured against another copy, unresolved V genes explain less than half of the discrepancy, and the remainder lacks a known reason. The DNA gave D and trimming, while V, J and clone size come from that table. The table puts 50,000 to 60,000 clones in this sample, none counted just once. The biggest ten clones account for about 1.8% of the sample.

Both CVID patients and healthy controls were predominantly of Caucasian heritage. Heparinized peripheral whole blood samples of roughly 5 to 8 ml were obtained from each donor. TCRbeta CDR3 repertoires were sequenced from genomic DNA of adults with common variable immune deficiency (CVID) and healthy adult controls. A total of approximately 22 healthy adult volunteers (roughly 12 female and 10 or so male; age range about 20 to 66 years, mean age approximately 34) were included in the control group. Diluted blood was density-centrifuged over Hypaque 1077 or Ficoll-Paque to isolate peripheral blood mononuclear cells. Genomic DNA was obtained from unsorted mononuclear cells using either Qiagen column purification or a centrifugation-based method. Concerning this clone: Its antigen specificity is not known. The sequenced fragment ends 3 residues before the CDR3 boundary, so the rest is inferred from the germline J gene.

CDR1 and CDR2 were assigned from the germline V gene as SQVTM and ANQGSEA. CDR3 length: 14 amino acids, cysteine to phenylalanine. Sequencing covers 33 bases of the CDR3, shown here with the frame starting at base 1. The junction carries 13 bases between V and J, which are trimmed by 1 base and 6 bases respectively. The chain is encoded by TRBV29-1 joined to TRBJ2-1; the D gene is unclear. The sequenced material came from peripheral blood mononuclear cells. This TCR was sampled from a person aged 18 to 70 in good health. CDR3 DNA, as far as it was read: TGCAGCGTTGAAGGGAAATTACTAACCAATGAG. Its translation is CSVEGKLLTNE. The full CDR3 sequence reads CSVEGKLLTNEQFF.